The following is a T cell receptor (beta chain) sequence with its context. Antigen unknown. Sequencing used immunoSEQ multiplex PCR; TCRdb keeps in-frame clones, though not all of them. The repertoire consists of roughly 17,000 clones, with roughly 90% occurring once and the leading ten covering over 0.9%. Surgery without prior neoadjuvant therapy was the treatment of the selected pancreatic ductal adenocarcinoma patients. The data originate from a study of T cells in pancreatic ductal adenocarcinoma. Study-level results: Results skew toward the minority of patients with early-stage disease. Tumor and blood clonality did not differ significantly, about 0.1 versus 0.065. Compared with tumor, blood showed more total productive templates and about 8.1-fold more clonotypes. Tumor-versus-blood clonality comparisons may be biased toward lower tumor diversity.

Per the germline V gene, CDR1 is GTSNPN and CDR2 is SVGIG (reference sequence). V shed 4 bases, J shed 0 bases, and the junction held 2 bases outside the gene matches. The CDR3 length is 13 residues. The gene calls are TRBV30 and TRBJ2-5; 7 nucleotides line up with TRBD1. Source material: PBMCs. The sequence came from a human donor with pancreatic ductal adenocarcinoma. CDR3 DNA sequence: TGTGCCTGGAATCAGGGGGACCAAGAGACCCAGTACTTC. Translated: CAWNQGDQETQYF.